Included here is one T cell receptor (beta chain) sequence, with context. This record belongs to a study of blood T cell repertoires in COVID-19. Looking at the study overall: Researchers got acute and convalescent COVID-19 samples from the United States, Italy and Spain.

Enrolled during active infection, Seattle patients were then followed longitudinally. The CDR3 is 15 residues long. Looked up from germline, CDR1 is SNHLY and CDR2 is FYNNEI. Trimming at V came to 7 bases and at J to 6 bases, leaving 14 bases not matched to a gene. Profiling relied on immunoSEQ multiplex PCR, and the TCRdb table lists in-frame clones only, not all of them. The table lists 390,000 or so clones, 89% of them singletons. Sequencing was done on a sample of peripheral blood. The chain employs TRBV2 and TRBJ1-2; 7 bases are shared with TRBD1. The clonotype comes from a woman aged 25 to 39 with COVID-19, enrolled during active disease. This CDR3 is CASTLLSQGIDGYTF. CDR3 in DNA: TGTGCCAGCACCCTCCTATCACAGGGGATCGATGGCTACACCTTC.